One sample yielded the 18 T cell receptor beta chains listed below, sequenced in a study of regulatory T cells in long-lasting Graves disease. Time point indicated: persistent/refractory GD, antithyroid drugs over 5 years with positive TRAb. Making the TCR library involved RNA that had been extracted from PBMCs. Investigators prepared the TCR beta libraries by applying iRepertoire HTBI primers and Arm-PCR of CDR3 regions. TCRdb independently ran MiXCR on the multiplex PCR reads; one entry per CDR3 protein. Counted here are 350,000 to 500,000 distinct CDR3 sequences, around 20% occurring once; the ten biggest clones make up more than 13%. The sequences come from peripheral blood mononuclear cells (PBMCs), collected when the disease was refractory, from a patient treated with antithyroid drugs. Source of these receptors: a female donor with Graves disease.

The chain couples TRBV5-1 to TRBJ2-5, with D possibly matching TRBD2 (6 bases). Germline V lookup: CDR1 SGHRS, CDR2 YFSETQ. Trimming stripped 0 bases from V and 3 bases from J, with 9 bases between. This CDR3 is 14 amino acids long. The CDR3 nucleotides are TGCGCCAGCAGCTTGGGCTCGGGAGAAGAGACCCAGTACTTC. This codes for CASSLGSGEETQYF.

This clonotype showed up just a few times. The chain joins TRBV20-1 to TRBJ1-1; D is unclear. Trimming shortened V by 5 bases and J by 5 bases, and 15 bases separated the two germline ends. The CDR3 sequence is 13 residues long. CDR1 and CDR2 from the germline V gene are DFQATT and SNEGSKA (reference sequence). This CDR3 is CSAGSLGVTEAFF. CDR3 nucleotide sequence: TGCAGTGCTGGTAGTTTGGGTGTGACTGAAGCTTTCTTT.

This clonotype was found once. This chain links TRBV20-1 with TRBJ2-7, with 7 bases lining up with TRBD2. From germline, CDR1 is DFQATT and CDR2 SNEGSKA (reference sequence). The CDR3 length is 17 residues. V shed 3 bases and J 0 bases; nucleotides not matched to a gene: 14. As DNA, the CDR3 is TGCAGTGCTAGCGGTCAGGGAGTAGCGGGTAGCTCCTACGAGCAGTACTTC. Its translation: CSASGQGVAGSSYEQYF.

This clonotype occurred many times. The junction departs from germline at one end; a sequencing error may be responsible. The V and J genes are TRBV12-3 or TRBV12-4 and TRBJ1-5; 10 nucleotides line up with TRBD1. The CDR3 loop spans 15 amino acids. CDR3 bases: TGCGCCAGCAGTCGGACAGGGGGTAGAGATCAGCCCCAGCATTTT. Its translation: CASSRTGGRDQPQHF.

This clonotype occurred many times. The CDR3 protein is CAWRMTANTEAFF. CDR3 DNA: TGTGCCTGGAGGATGACAGCGAACACTGAAGCTTTCTTT. The chain employs TRBV30 and TRBJ1-1, with a weak D call TRBD1 (5 bases). CDR1 is GTSNPN and CDR2 is SVGIG in the germline V gene (reference sequence). With 3 bases removed from V and 1 base from J, the gap between germline ends came to 9 bases. The CDR3 runs to 13 residues.

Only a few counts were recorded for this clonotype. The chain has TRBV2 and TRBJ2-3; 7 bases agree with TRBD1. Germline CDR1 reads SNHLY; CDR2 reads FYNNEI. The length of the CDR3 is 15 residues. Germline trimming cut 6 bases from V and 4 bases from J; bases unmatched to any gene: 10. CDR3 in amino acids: CASSAQTGTPDTQYF. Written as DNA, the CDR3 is TGTGCCAGCAGCGCGCAGACAGGGACCCCAGATACGCAGTATTTT.

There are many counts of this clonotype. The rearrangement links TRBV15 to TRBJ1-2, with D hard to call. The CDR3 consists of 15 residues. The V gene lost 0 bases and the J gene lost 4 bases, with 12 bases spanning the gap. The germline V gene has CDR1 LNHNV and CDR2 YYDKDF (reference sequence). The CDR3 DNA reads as TGTGCCACCAGCAGAGACGCCGTGGGCACCTATGGCTACACCTTC. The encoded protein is CATSRDAVGTYGYTF.

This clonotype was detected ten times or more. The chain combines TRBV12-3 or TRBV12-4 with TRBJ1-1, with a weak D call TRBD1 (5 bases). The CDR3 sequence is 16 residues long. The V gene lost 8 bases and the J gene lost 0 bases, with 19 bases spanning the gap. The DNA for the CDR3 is TGTGCCAGCGCACCGGCGCAGGGATTAGTGAACACTGAAGCTTTCTTT. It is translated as CASAPAQGLVNTEAFF.

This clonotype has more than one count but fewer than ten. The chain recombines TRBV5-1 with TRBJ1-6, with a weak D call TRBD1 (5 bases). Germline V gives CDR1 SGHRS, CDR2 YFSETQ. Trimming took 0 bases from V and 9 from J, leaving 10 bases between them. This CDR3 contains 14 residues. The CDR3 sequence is CASSLDGGASPLHF. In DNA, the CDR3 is TGCGCCAGCAGCTTGGACGGAGGGGCTTCACCCCTCCACTTT.

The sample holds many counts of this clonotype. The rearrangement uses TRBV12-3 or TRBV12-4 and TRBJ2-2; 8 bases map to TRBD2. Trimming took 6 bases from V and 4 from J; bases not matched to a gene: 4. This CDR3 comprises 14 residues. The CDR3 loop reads CASRVSGTTGELFF. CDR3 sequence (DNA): TGTGCCAGCAGGGTTAGCGGGACCACCGGGGAGCTGTTTTTT.

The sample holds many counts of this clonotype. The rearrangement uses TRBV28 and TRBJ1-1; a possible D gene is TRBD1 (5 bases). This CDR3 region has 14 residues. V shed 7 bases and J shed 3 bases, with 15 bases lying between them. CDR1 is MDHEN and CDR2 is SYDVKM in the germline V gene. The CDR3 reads CASKAGGWYTEAFF. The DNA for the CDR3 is TGTGCCAGCAAGGCGGGGGGTTGGTACACTGAAGCTTTCTTT.

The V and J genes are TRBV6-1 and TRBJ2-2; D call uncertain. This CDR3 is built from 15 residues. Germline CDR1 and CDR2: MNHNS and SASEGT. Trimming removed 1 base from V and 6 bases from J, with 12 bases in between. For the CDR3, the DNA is TGTGCCAGCAGTGAAGGGCAGAAGATCTCCGGGGAGCTGTTTTTT. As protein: CASSEGQKISGELFF.

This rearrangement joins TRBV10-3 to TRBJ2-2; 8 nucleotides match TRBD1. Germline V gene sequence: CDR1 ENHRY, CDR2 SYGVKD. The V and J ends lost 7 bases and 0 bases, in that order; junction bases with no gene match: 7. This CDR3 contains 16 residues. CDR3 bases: TGTGCCATCATAGGGGACAGGATACCGAACACCGGGGAGCTGTTTTTT. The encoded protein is CAIIGDRIPNTGELFF.

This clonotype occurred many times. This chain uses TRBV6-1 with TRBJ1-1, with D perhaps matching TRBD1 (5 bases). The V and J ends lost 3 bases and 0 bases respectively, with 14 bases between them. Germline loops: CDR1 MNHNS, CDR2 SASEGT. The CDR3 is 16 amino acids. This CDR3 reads CASSDRIGRVNTEAFF. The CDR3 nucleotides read TGTGCCAGCAGTGACCGGATTGGCAGGGTGAACACTGAAGCTTTCTTT.

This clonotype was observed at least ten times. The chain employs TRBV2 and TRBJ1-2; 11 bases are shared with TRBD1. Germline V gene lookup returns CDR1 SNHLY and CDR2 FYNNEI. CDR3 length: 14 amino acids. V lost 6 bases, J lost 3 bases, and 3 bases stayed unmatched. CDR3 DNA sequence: TGTGCCAGCAGCCCGGGACAGGGGGACTATGGCTACACCTTC. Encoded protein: CASSPGQGDYGYTF.

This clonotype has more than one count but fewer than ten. DNA for the CDR3: TGTGCCAGCAGTCCGACGGACTCTACGGGCAATGAGCAGTTCTTC. It translates to CASSPTDSTGNEQFF. V and J are TRBV27 and TRBJ2-1; D is perhaps TRBD2 (5 bases). V shed 5 bases and J shed 6 bases, with 17 bases lying between them. Per the germline V gene, CDR1 is MNHEY and CDR2 is SMNVEV (reference sequence). CDR3 size: 15 residues.

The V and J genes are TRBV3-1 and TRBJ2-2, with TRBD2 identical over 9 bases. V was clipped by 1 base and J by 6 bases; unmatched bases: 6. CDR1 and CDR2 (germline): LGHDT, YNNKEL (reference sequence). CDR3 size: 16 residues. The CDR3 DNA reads TGTGCCAGCAGCCAAGTTGTAGCGGGAGCGGCCGGGGAGCTGTTTTTT. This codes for CASSQVVAGAAGELFF.

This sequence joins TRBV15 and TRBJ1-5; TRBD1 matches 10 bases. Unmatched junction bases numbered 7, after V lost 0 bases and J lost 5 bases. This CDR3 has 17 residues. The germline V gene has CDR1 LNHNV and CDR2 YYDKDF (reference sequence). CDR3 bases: TGTGCCACCAGCAGAGACCGACAGGGGGCATTTGATCAGCCCCAGCATTTT. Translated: CATSRDRQGAFDQPQHF.